This TCR beta chain was sequenced during a study of blood T cell repertoires in COVID-19. On the study more broadly: The origin of the acute and convalescent COVID-19 samples was the United States, Italy and Spain. In each case, the material was cDNA or gDNA derived from T cells, B-cell-depleted T cells, or PBMCs.

With V trimmed by 5 bases and J by 2 bases, 5 bases remained unmatched. CDR1 is MDHEN, CDR2 SYDVKM, per germline. The CDR3 has 16 residues. The authors' processing: Researchers report that nucleated cell counts were estimated from reference gene primer amplification. The method was immunoSEQ multiplex PCR; TCRdb's version includes in-frame clones alone and lacks a portion of them. V and J calls and clone size are copied from that table; D and trimming were computed from the DNA. The sample contains about 170,000 clones, approximately 89% of which appear only once. Recovery among Cohort 3 donors was established by two negative PCRs, clearance, or symptom resolution.

The J gene is TRBJ1-5, the V gene TRBV28; 11 bases line up with TRBD1. Sequencing was performed on PBMCs or T cells enriched from blood (not recorded which). This receptor was obtained from a woman between 18 and 29 years old who had recovered from COVID-19. The CDR3 loop is CASSTGQGAGNQPQHF. CDR3 nucleotide sequence: TGTGCCAGCAGTACCGGACAGGGGGCTGGCAATCAGCCCCAGCATTTT.